Each of the 10 T cell receptor beta chains below was sequenced from the same sample in a study of blood T cell repertoires in COVID-19 (dated by TCRdb to 2019 to 2021). The receptor library was made with the immunoSEQ multiplex PCR assay. TCRdb limited this immuneACCESS table to in-frame rearrangements with V and J called. A share of clones is missing; checked studies link under half to unresolved V genes, and the rest is unexplained. In all, the sample holds roughly 290,000 clones, and approximately 85% of those were seen once. The ten largest account for 0.85% to 0.9% of the sample. Sequences were obtained from peripheral blood. The receptors were gathered from a human donor with COVID-19, enrolled during active disease. The donor label of this sample is uncertain.

V usage is TRBV19 and J usage is TRBJ1-5; D is perhaps TRBD1 (6 bases). Looked up from germline, CDR1 is LNHDA and CDR2 is SQIVND (reference sequence). CDR3 length equals 14 residues. The V gene lost 7 bases and the J gene lost 6 bases, with 16 bases spanning the gap. Here the CDR3 DNA reads TGTGCCAGTAATAGCCTTAGGGGGGGTCAGCCCCAGCATTTT. Amino acids: CASNSLRGGQPQHF.

This clone was detected only a few times. The chain employs TRBV6-2 or TRBV6-3 and TRBJ2-3, with 10 bases identical to TRBD1. J gave up 4 bases and V 5 bases, and 6 bases lay outside the gene matches. Per the germline V gene, CDR1 is MNHEY and CDR2 is SVGEGT. This CDR3 has 15 residues. The CDR3 protein is CASSKGQGIPDTQYF. The CDR3 DNA follows: TGTGCCAGCAGTAAGGGACAGGGGATCCCAGATACGCAGTATTTT.

V gene TRBV27 combines with J gene TRBJ1-2, with 12 bases fitting TRBD1. Trimming cost V 5 bases and J 4 bases; bases outside gene matches: 8. The CDR3 consists of 16 residues. The germline CDR1 and CDR2 sequences are MNHEY and SMNVEV (reference sequence). CDR3 in DNA: TGTGCCAGCAGTCAATGGGACAGGGGGCAAAGCTATGGCTACACCTTC. It yields the protein CASSQWDRGQSYGYTF.

The chain employs TRBV7-2 and TRBJ2-3; the D gene is possibly TRBD2 (6 bases). This CDR3 comprises 18 residues. The V gene's germline CDR1 is SGHTA and CDR2 FQGNSA. Trimming took off 1 base at V and 6 bases at J, with 23 bases between the two ends. This CDR3 reads CASSLERGGAGNGDTQYF. The DNA of the CDR3 is TGTGCCAGCAGCTTAGAAAGGGGCGGGGCCGGTAATGGGGATACGCAGTATTTT.

In this sample, this clone turned up once. The J gene is TRBJ2-1, the V gene TRBV13; 7 bases agree with TRBD1. The CDR3 consists of 14 residues. J lost 11 bases, V lost 4 bases, and 11 bases had no gene match. Germline CDR1 and CDR2: PRHDT and FYEKMQ (reference sequence). CDR3 protein: CASSSPTTGVKQFF. The CDR3 bases are TGTGCCAGCAGCTCGCCAACCACAGGGGTTAAGCAGTTCTTC. The entire variable domain, with the rest obtained from reference TRBV13 and TRBJ2-1, is as follows: AAGVIQSPRHLIKEKRETATLKCYPIPRHDTVYWYQQGPGQDPQFLISFYEKMQSDKGSIPDRFSAQQFSDYHSELNMSSLELGDSALYFCASSSPTTGVKQFFGPGTRLTVL.

The chain links TRBV28 to TRBJ2-7; 8 nucleotides match TRBD2. CDR3 length: 16 amino acids. Germline V lookup: CDR1 MDHEN, CDR2 SYDVKM. Trimming removed 4 bases from V and 9 bases from J; junction bases left unmatched: 17. CDR3 in amino acids: CASSSPWSGSLIWQYF. The CDR3 nucleotides read TGTGCCAGCAGTTCCCCGTGGAGCGGGAGCCTGATATGGCAGTACTTC.

This chain connects TRBV2 to TRBJ1-4; D is uncertain. V gave up 6 bases and J gave up 8 bases, with 16 bases separating them. The CDR3 is 14 amino acids. Germline CDR1 and CDR2: SNHLY and FYNNEI. In DNA form, the CDR3 reads TGTGCCAGCAGATCCCCTGGGGAGGCCGAAAAACTGTTTTTT. This gives the protein CASRSPGEAEKLFF.

J is TRBJ1-3 and V is TRBV5-1, with D unclear. The V end was cut by 4 bases, the J end by 3 bases, with 14 bases between. The CDR3 consists of 15 residues. Germline CDR1 reads SGHRS; CDR2 reads YFSETQ. The CDR3 sequence is CASSPFFIGGNTIYF. CDR3 DNA sequence: TGCGCCAGCAGCCCCTTCTTCATCGGTGGAAACACCATATATTTT.

This chain links TRBV27 with TRBJ2-5; tentatively, D is TRBD2 (5 bases). In germline, CDR1 is MNHEY, CDR2 SMNVEV (reference sequence). The CDR3 is made up of 16 amino acids. V dropped 2 bases and J dropped 5 bases, with 18 bases sitting between them. CDR3 sequence: CASSLGRGIPSETQYF. The DNA of the CDR3 is TGTGCCAGCAGTTTAGGCCGGGGTATCCCATCGGAGACCCAGTACTTC.

J is TRBJ1-1 and V is TRBV27; 7 bases line up with TRBD1. CDR1 is MNHEY, CDR2 SMNVEV, per germline (reference sequence). This CDR3 is built from 17 residues. The junction had 11 bases not matched to a gene; V was cut back by 4 bases and J by 0 bases. The CDR3 region has the DNA TGTGCCAGCAGTTGGGGGCCCCGGGACAGATTGAACACTGAAGCTTTCTTT. It encodes CASSWGPRDRLNTEAFF.